The sequence of this TCR beta chain was determined in a study of CD4 T cells in relation to SARS-CoV-2 and coronaviruses. Study summary: Patient ages ranged from about 21 to 72, median 38.

Sequencing used immunoSEQ multiplex PCR; TCRdb keeps in-frame clones, though not all of them. The profile shows 35,000 or so clones, 70% to 80% of them singletons. About this clone: Its antigen is currently unknown.

Cryopreserved PBMCs were CD4-enriched, then split into naive and memory cells. CDR3 length equals 14 residues. The V and J ends lost 4 bases and 3 bases respectively, with 11 bases between them. The germline V gene has CDR1 SGDLS and CDR2 YYNGEE. Sequencing input: memory CD4+ T cells from PBMCs, cultured in vitro. The sequence came from an adult with COVID-19. The gene calls are TRBV9 and TRBJ1-3, with D possibly TRBD1 on 5 matching bases. The CDR3 DNA sequence: TGTGCCAGCAGCTACCGGGACGTTGGAAACACCATATATTTT. Protein: CASSYRDVGNTIYF.